This T cell receptor beta chain was recovered during a study of identical twins. Study-wide points: There is a chance that invariant MAIT and iNKT cells partially muddied zero-insertion analyses.

Details on this clonotype: Its antigen is not identified.

Addition of a universal primer site occurred through template switching, and cDNA carried unique molecular identifiers. TCRdb used MiXCR to reprocess the 5' RACE reads, holding one entry per CDR3 protein. The table includes hundreds of thousands of distinct CDR3 sequences, approximately 13% detected once. This CDR3 is built from 13 residues. The germline gives CDR1 SQVTM, CDR2 ANQGSEA. Trimming left V 7 bases short and J 7 bases short, with 17 bases between. These same records also appear under a second study, on yellow fever vaccine responses in identical twins.

Sequencing used PBMCs. This sequence joins TRBV29-1 and TRBJ2-1; maybe TRBD1 (6 bases). This TCR derives from a woman in her late teens or twenties in good health. The CDR3 sequence is CSADSGDLNEQFF. The CDR3 DNA follows: TGCAGCGCTGACTCAGGGGATTTAAATGAGCAGTTCTTC.